The 20 T cell receptor beta chains in this list originate from one sample, sequenced in a study of a mutant IDH1 vaccine in newly diagnosed glioma (dated by TCRdb to the early 2020s). This specimen's time point label, interpreted: week 47, end of study. Each vaccine dose was 300 ug of a 20-mer mutant IDH1 peptide in Montanide, given subcutaneously with topical imiquimod. These receptors are not linked to any known antigen. Library prep was done by the immunoSEQ multiplex PCR assay. TCRdb limited this immuneACCESS table to in-frame rearrangements with V and J called. A share of clones is missing; checked studies link under half to unresolved V genes, and the rest is unexplained. This sample is represented by more than 30,000 clones; about nine tenths of them were singletons. The ten largest clones take up under 2.5% of the sample. Sample: PBMCs, taken from a glioma patient whose treatment included an IDH1 peptide vaccine. Receptors were obtained from a man between 40 and 49 years old with glioma.

The J gene is TRBJ2-1, the V gene TRBV6-5; 7 bases match TRBD2. J was trimmed by 1 base and V by 7 bases; bases with no gene match: 7. CDR1 and CDR2 from the germline V gene are MNHEY and SVGAGI. The CDR3 contains 15 residues. The CDR3 nucleotides are TGTGCCAGCACACCTAGCGGTTTTTCCTACAATGAGCAGTTCTTC. Amino acids: CASTPSGFSYNEQFF.

The genes are TRBV19 and TRBJ1-5, with TRBD1 as a possible D gene (5 bases). The CDR3 is 14 residues long. Germline V CDR1 and CDR2: LNHDA, SQIVND (reference sequence). V was cut by 4 bases and J by 2 bases, with 9 bases left in between. The CDR3 is CASSRSGGNQPQHF. The CDR3 nucleotides read TGTGCCAGTAGTAGGTCGGGGGGCAATCAGCCCCAGCATTTT.

V and J are TRBV2 and TRBJ2-1, with a weak D call TRBD1 (5 bases). V was clipped by 5 bases and J by 8 bases, with 16 bases between them. CDR1 and CDR2 (germline): SNHLY, FYNNEI. The CDR3 contains 14 residues. This CDR3 is CASSQGGGVDEQFF. The CDR3 DNA follows: TGTGCCAGCAGTCAGGGTGGTGGGGTTGATGAGCAGTTCTTC.

The gene calls are TRBV5-5 and TRBJ1-2; the match to TRBD1 covers 7 bases. There are 14 residues in the CDR3. CDR1 is SGHKS and CDR2 is YYEKEE in the germline V gene (reference sequence). The V segment lost 4 bases and the J segment 5 bases; nucleotides outside the gene matches: 8. The CDR3 coding sequence is TGTGCCAGCAGCGTTTACCGGGACAGTTATGGCTACACCTTC. Amino acids: CASSVYRDSYGYTF. Using reference TRBV5-5 and TRBJ1-2 for the parts outside the CDR3, the full variable domain is DAGVTQSPTHLIKTRGQQVTLRCSPISGHKSVSWYQQVLGQGPQFIFQYYEKEERGRGNFPDRFSARQFPNYSSELNVNALLLGDSALYLCASSVYRDSYGYTFGSGTRLTVV.

This clone was seen just once. This chain joins TRBV27 and TRBJ2-3; D unclear. V was clipped by 6 bases and J by 2 bases, with 24 bases between them. This CDR3 contains 18 residues. Germline values: CDR1 MNHEY, CDR2 SMNVEV (reference sequence). Here the CDR3 reads CASSSLVSRVSYTDTQYF. DNA of the CDR3: TGTGCCAGCAGCTCCCTGGTTTCCCGGGTCTCGTACACAGATACGCAGTATTTT.

CDR3 DNA: TGTGCCACCAGCAGAGTTCGGACAGGAGGAAACACCATATATTTT. Translating gives CATSRVRTGGNTIYF. V is TRBV15 and J is TRBJ1-3; 7 bases fit TRBD1. This CDR3 has 15 amino acids. The V and J ends lost 1 base and 4 bases, in that order; junction bases with no gene match: 4. Germline-derived CDR1 and CDR2 are LNHNV and YYDKDF (reference sequence).

This clone was seen once. The J gene is TRBJ1-1, the V gene TRBV4-1; D is undetermined. The CDR3 spans 14 residues. Germline CDR1 MGHRA, CDR2 YSYEKL. The germline V and J ends were trimmed by 4 bases and 0 bases, with 9 bases remaining between them. The chain's CDR3 is CASSRSLMNTEAFF. CDR3 sequence (DNA): TGCGCCAGCAGCCGGTCTCTTATGAACACTGAAGCTTTCTTT.

In this sample, this clone turned up once. V is TRBV5-4 and J is TRBJ2-5; the match to TRBD2 covers 9 bases. CDR1 is SGHNT, CDR2 YYREEE, per germline (reference sequence). This CDR3 region has 16 residues. The trim removed 0 bases at V and 5 bases at J, leaving 8 bases unmatched. CDR3 in amino acids: CASSLAGGRAQETQYF. The CDR3 DNA follows: TGTGCCAGCAGCTTGGCTGGCGGGAGGGCCCAGGAGACCCAGTACTTC.

The chain's CDR3 is CASSQNLIRAPTNEKLFF. The CDR3 DNA sequence: TGCGCCAGCAGCCAAAATTTGATAAGGGCTCCAACTAATGAAAAACTGTTTTTT. The chain joins TRBV4-3 to TRBJ1-4, with D uncertain. Germline V gene sequence: CDR1 LGHNA, CDR2 YSLEER. The CDR3 totals 18 residues. V lost 2 bases and J lost 0, with 16 bases in between.

CDR3 DNA: TGCAGCGGTTTTGGAACCGGCAGGGGCTACACCTTC. It specifies CSGFGTGRGYTF. The chain uses TRBV29-1 and TRBJ1-2; D is ambiguous. The CDR3 runs to 12 residues. Germline-derived CDR1 and CDR2 are SQVTM and ANQGSEA. Trimming pared 7 bases from V and 8 bases from J, leaving 17 bases between.

This sequence joins TRBV10-3 and TRBJ2-1; 8 bases fit TRBD2. Unmatched junction bases numbered 9, after V lost 3 bases and J lost 2 bases. In germline, CDR1 is ENHRY, CDR2 SYGVKD. There are 17 residues in the CDR3. The CDR3 loop reads CAISDGPSGGTYNEQFF. CDR3 bases: TGTGCCATCAGTGATGGGCCAAGCGGGGGAACCTACAATGAGCAGTTCTTC.

The chain combines TRBV18 with TRBJ2-7; no clear D gene. Per germline, CDR1 KGHSH and CDR2 LQKENI. The V gene lost 6 bases and the J gene lost 4 bases, with 16 bases spanning the gap. CDR3 length: 14 amino acids. The CDR3 region is CASSWFAETYEQYF. In DNA form, the CDR3 reads TGTGCCAGCTCGTGGTTCGCGGAAACTTACGAGCAGTACTTC.

The genes are TRBV4-3 and TRBJ1-2; tentative D call: TRBD1 (6 bases). The V end was cut by 3 bases, the J end by 5 bases, with 16 bases between. The germline CDR1 and CDR2 sequences are LGHNA and YSLEER. This CDR3 has 15 residues. The CDR3 nucleotides are TGCGCCAGCAGCCATATAAAGGGGGGGTTTTATGGCTACACCTTC. It translates to CASSHIKGGFYGYTF.

The chain couples TRBV6-5 to TRBJ2-5, with D hard to call. Near its end, the DNA agrees better with TRBJ2-7, so the J call may be wrong. The germline V gene encodes CDR1 MNHEY and CDR2 SVGAGI. The CDR3 spans 15 residues. Written as DNA, the CDR3 is TGTGCCAGCAGTTACTCGAGGCGCGGACCCTACGAGCAGTACTTC. It specifies CASSYSRRGPYEQYF.

This clone was picked up one time. This sequence joins TRBV6-6 and TRBJ2-3; D is unresolved. Germline CDR1 and CDR2: MNHNY and SVGAGI (reference sequence). This CDR3 has 14 amino acids. The V and J ends lost 2 bases and 2 bases respectively, with 8 bases between them. Here the CDR3 reads CASSYGQITDTQYF. Here the CDR3 DNA reads TGTGCCAGCAGTTACGGTCAGATCACAGATACGCAGTATTTT.

The V and J genes are TRBV5-6 and TRBJ1-5, with 7 bases aligning to TRBD1. The ends lost 4 bases at V and 7 bases at J; junction bases unmatched: 2. The CDR3 totals 12 residues. Germline V gene sequence: CDR1 SGHDT, CDR2 YYEEEE. The CDR3 DNA reads TGTGCCAGCAGCAGGGGGCGGCAGCCCCAGCATTTT. Encoded protein: CASSRGRQPQHF.

The chain couples TRBV27 to TRBJ2-7; 7 nucleotides agree with TRBD2. Germline lookup yields CDR1 MNHEY and CDR2 SMNVEV (reference sequence). The CDR3 has 14 residues. V dropped 4 bases and J dropped 0; count of bases not matched to a gene: 3. DNA of the CDR3: TGTGCCAGCAGTTCACGGACTAGCTCCTACGAGCAGTACTTC. It yields the protein CASSSRTSSYEQYF.

The rearrangement uses TRBV7-9 and TRBJ2-5, with 9 bases identical to TRBD1. V was clipped by 3 bases and J by 5 bases; unmatched bases: 13. Germline loops: CDR1 SEHNR, CDR2 FQNEAQ (reference sequence). CDR3 length equals 17 residues. CDR3 in DNA: TGTGCCAGCAGCTTTGATTACGGGACAGGGAAGAGGGAGACCCAGTACTTC. Translating it yields CASSFDYGTGKRETQYF.

The rearrangement joins TRBV27 to TRBJ1-3; 8 bases align to TRBD1. Germline lookup yields CDR1 MNHEY and CDR2 SMNVEV (reference sequence). This CDR3 contains 13 residues. V shed 9 bases, J shed 2 bases, and the junction held 3 bases outside the gene matches. The CDR3: CASKTGAGNTIYF. CDR3 in DNA: TGTGCCAGTAAGACAGGGGCTGGAAACACCATATATTTT.

CDR3 in amino acids: CASTPMVGLAYGYTF. Here the CDR3 DNA reads TGTGCCAGCACCCCAATGGTTGGTTTGGCCTATGGCTACACCTTC. The rearrangement joins TRBV2 to TRBJ1-2; D is unresolved. The CDR3 has 15 amino acids. The V end was cut by 7 bases, the J end by 4 bases, with 19 bases between. Germline loops: CDR1 SNHLY, CDR2 FYNNEI.